Presented here are 29 T cell receptor beta chains from one specimen sequenced in a study of blood T cell repertoires in COVID-19. Data came from immunoSEQ multiplex PCR; TCRdb stores just in-frame clones and leaves some out. The table has 150,000 or so clones, roughly nine tenths seen once. What was sequenced was PBMCs or T cells enriched from blood (not recorded which). These receptors all stem from a woman aged 50 to 60 who had recovered from COVID-19.

This chain uses TRBV7-2 with TRBJ1-2; 7 bases are shared with TRBD1. The germline gives CDR1 SGHTA, CDR2 FQGNSA. Losses at the gene ends were 1 base for V and 8 bases for J; bases not matched to a gene: 13. This CDR3 contains 16 residues. This chain's CDR3 is CASSLGGGTALGGYTF. The CDR3 region has the DNA TGTGCCAGCAGCTTAGGAGGAGGGACAGCCCTCGGAGGCTACACCTTC.

The chain has TRBV7-9 and TRBJ2-7, with 11 bases lining up with TRBD2. The CDR3 covers 15 residues. V was pared by 5 bases and J by 5 bases, with 8 bases of the junction left unmatched. From germline, CDR1 is SEHNR and CDR2 FQNEAQ (reference sequence). The CDR3 sequence is CASSHQLAGAHEQYF. As DNA, the CDR3 is TGTGCCAGCAGCCACCAACTAGCGGGAGCCCACGAGCAGTACTTC.

V gene TRBV6-5 combines with J gene TRBJ2-1, with 10 bases fitting TRBD1. Looked up from germline, CDR1 is MNHEY and CDR2 is SVGAGI. The CDR3 is 14 amino acids. The junction had 6 bases not matched to a gene; V was cut back by 6 bases and J by 7 bases. Here the CDR3 reads CASSRQGARNEQFF. DNA for the CDR3: TGTGCCAGCAGCCGACAGGGGGCGAGGAATGAGCAGTTCTTC.

The chain joins TRBV24-1 to TRBJ2-6; D not certain. Trimming pared 2 bases from V and 4 bases from J, leaving 5 bases between. The V gene's germline CDR1 is KGHDR and CDR2 SFDVKD. The CDR3 spans 14 residues. CDR3 sequence reads: CATSDSQGANVLTF. The CDR3 DNA reads TGTGCCACCAGTGATTCTCAGGGGGCCAACGTCCTGACTTTC.

The V and J genes are TRBV9 and TRBJ2-3; TRBD1 is a possible D gene (5 bases). The germline CDR1 and CDR2 sequences are SGDLS and YYNGEE. This CDR3 comprises 15 residues. Trimming stripped 0 bases from V and 2 bases from J, with 10 bases between. The DNA of the CDR3 is TGTGCCAGCAGCGTAGAACAGGTGTTCACAGATACGCAGTATTTT. Protein sequence: CASSVEQVFTDTQYF.

The chain recombines TRBV6-6 with TRBJ1-3; TRBD1 aligns across 9 bases. Germline CDR1 and CDR2: MNHNY and SVGAGI (reference sequence). The CDR3 has 16 residues. V gave up 6 bases and J gave up 0 bases; unmatched junction bases: 6. CDR3 sequence (DNA): TGTGCCAGCAGGACACGGGACAGGGCCTCTGGAAACACCATATATTTT. Its translation is CASRTRDRASGNTIYF.

This chain uses TRBV2 with TRBJ2-7; no clear D. Germline V gene data show CDR1 as SNHLY and CDR2 as FYNNEI. V was pared by 2 bases and J by 3 bases, with 5 bases between. This CDR3 is built from 12 residues. The CDR3 loop reads CASSESLYEQYF. The CDR3 DNA sequence: TGTGCCAGCAGTGAAAGCCTCTACGAGCAGTACTTC.

CDR3 region: CASSESGRLASAQYF. In DNA, the CDR3 is TGTGCCAGCAGTGAGTCCGGCCGGTTGGCTAGTGCGCAGTATTTT. The J gene is TRBJ2-3, the V gene TRBV6-2 or TRBV6-3; D unclear. The CDR3 runs to 15 residues. The ends were cut back, 5 bases at V and 10 bases at J, with 22 bases in the middle. The germline V gene encodes CDR1 MNHEY and CDR2 SVGEGT.

The gene calls are TRBV28 and TRBJ2-5, with 9 bases lining up with TRBD2. This CDR3 has 16 amino acids. In germline, CDR1 is MDHEN, CDR2 SYDVKM. The V segment lost 4 bases and the J segment 1 base; nucleotides outside the gene matches: 7. CDR3 sequence: CASSSYGTSSQETQYF. CDR3 nucleotide sequence: TGTGCCAGCAGTTCCTACGGGACTAGCTCCCAAGAGACCCAGTACTTC.

The rearrangement links TRBV28 to TRBJ1-2; 7 bases align to TRBD1. CDR3 length: 12 amino acids. The J segment lost 8 bases and the V segment lost 5 bases, leaving 5 bases of the junction unmatched. Germline V gene sequence: CDR1 MDHEN, CDR2 SYDVKM. The chain's CDR3 is CASSVTGMGYTF. The CDR3, as DNA: TGTGCCAGCAGTGTGACAGGGATGGGCTACACCTTC.

J is TRBJ1-1 and V is TRBV6-5; possible D gene TRBD1, 6 bases. The CDR3 loop spans 13 amino acids. The V gene lost 8 bases and the J gene lost 7 bases, with 17 bases spanning the gap. From germline, CDR1 is MNHEY and CDR2 SVGAGI. The CDR3: CASEHRARGEAFF. Here the CDR3 DNA reads TGTGCCAGCGAGCACAGGGCGAGAGGTGAAGCTTTCTTT.

The chain has TRBV4-2 and TRBJ1-4, with 12 positions matching TRBD1. This CDR3 contains 18 residues. Germline V gene lookup returns CDR1 LGHNA and CDR2 YNFKEQ. The V and J ends lost 3 bases and 3 bases, in that order; junction bases with no gene match: 8. CDR3 in amino acids: CASSQPPGQGAANEKLFF. The CDR3, as DNA: TGTGCCAGCAGCCAGCCCCCGGGACAGGGGGCTGCTAATGAAAAACTGTTTTTT.

This clone has a handful of counts. V is TRBV5-6 and J is TRBJ1-2, with a possible D match to TRBD1 (5 bases). This CDR3 contains 16 residues. Looked up from germline, CDR1 is SGHDT and CDR2 is YYEEEE. V lost 5 bases and J 4 bases, leaving 21 bases between the germline ends. The CDR3 DNA follows: TGTGCCAGCAGACCCGCACGGAGGGACCGGTCCTATGGCTACACCTTC. Amino acid sequence: CASRPARRDRSYGYTF.

This chain uses TRBV28 with TRBJ1-2; D ambiguous. Germline V gene data show CDR1 as MDHEN and CDR2 as SYDVKM. This CDR3 has 14 amino acids. Between the trimmed V and J ends, which lost 2 bases and 1 base, there was a span of 8 bases. The CDR3, as DNA: TGTGCCAGCAGTTTACTCGGGGTTAACTATGGCTACACCTTC. Its translation is CASSLLGVNYGYTF.

The genes are TRBV30 and TRBJ2-7, with TRBD2 matching 10 bases. This CDR3 contains 12 residues. Germline CDR1 and CDR2: GTSNPN and SVGIG (reference sequence). J gave up 3 bases and V 4 bases, and 0 bases lay outside the gene matches. The CDR3 loop reads CAWTSGGYEQYF. In nucleotides, the CDR3 is TGTGCCTGGACTAGCGGGGGCTACGAGCAGTACTTC. Using reference TRBV30 and TRBJ2-7 for the parts outside the CDR3, the full variable domain is SQTIHQWPATLVQPVGSPLSLECTVEGTSNPNLYWYRQAAGRGLQLLFYSVGIGQISSEVPQNLSASRPQDRQFILSSKKLLLSDSGFYLCAWTSGGYEQYFGPGTRLTVT.

This chain connects TRBV19 to TRBJ2-1, with 9 bases matching TRBD2. The CDR3 runs 15 residues. V was pared by 3 bases and J by 5 bases, with 5 bases of the junction left unmatched. CDR1 is LNHDA, CDR2 SQIVND, per germline (reference sequence). The CDR3 sequence is CASSMASGVHNEQFF. The CDR3 nucleotides read TGTGCCAGTAGTATGGCTAGCGGGGTTCACAATGAGCAGTTCTTC.

The rearrangement links TRBV3-1 (or the pseudogene TRBV3-2) to TRBJ1-1; TRBD1 is a possible D gene (5 bases). In germline, CDR1 is LGHDT, CDR2 YNNKEL (reference sequence). V dropped 3 bases and J dropped 0 bases, with 11 bases sitting between them. This CDR3 is built from 15 residues. The CDR3 is CASSHGHLMNTEAFF. The CDR3 DNA reads as TGTGCCAGCAGCCATGGACACCTCATGAACACTGAAGCTTTCTTT.

The chain uses TRBV28 and TRBJ2-3; D is unclear. V was cut by 3 bases and J by 0 bases, with 13 bases left in between. Germline V gene data show CDR1 as MDHEN and CDR2 as SYDVKM. The CDR3 covers 16 residues. CDR3 residues: CASSFRRSLSTDTQYF. In nucleotides, the CDR3 is TGTGCCAGCAGTTTTCGACGGAGCCTTAGCACAGATACGCAGTATTTT.

V gene TRBV12-3 or TRBV12-4 combines with J gene TRBJ2-5; D is uncertain. This CDR3 region has 12 residues. V was clipped by 0 bases and J by 7 bases, with 6 bases between them. For the CDR3, the DNA is TGTGCCAGCAGTTTAGCCCTCCTGACCCAGTACTTC. Translation: CASSLALLTQYF.

This clone was seen once. The chain carries TRBV6-4 and TRBJ1-2, with TRBD1 identical over 8 bases. The germline V gene encodes CDR1 MRHNA and CDR2 SNTAGT. Germline trimming cut 10 bases from V and 8 bases from J; bases unmatched to any gene: 15. CDR3 size: 14 residues. The CDR3 here is CATSVYGQGRGYTF. The DNA for the CDR3 is TGTGCCACCTCGGTATATGGACAGGGTCGAGGCTACACCTTC.

This sequence joins TRBV10-3 and TRBJ2-5, with 7 bases matching TRBD2. Germline CDR1 reads ENHRY; CDR2 reads SYGVKD. V dropped 4 bases and J dropped 2; count of bases not matched to a gene: 1. The CDR3 has 13 residues. The CDR3 region has the DNA TGTGCCATCAGTGCGCGGGAGCAAGAGACCCAGTACTTC. It yields the protein CAISAREQETQYF.

The chain employs TRBV5-6 and TRBJ1-2; D perhaps matches TRBD1 (6 bases). The CDR3 has 16 residues. Germline V CDR1 and CDR2: SGHDT, YYEEEE. Trimming pared 2 bases from V and 2 bases from J, leaving 16 bases between. CDR3 amino acids: CASSFNRGGENYGYTF. The CDR3 region has the DNA TGTGCCAGCAGCTTCAACCGGGGGGGCGAGAACTATGGCTACACCTTC.

This chain uses TRBV7-8 with TRBJ2-3; TRBD2 agrees at 12 bases. Trimming cost V 2 bases and J 5 bases; bases outside gene matches: 5. Germline CDR1 and CDR2: SGHVS and FQNEAQ. The CDR3 totals 16 residues. The DNA for the CDR3 is TGTGCCAGCAGCTTAAGGCCGGGACTAGCGGGAGATACGCAGTATTTT. Its translation: CASSLRPGLAGDTQYF. Drawing the rest from reference TRBV7-8 and TRBJ2-3, the complete variable domain is GAGVSQSPRYKVAKRGQDVALRCDPISGHVSLFWYQQALGQGPEFLTYFQNEAQLDKSGLPSDRFFAERPEGSVSTLKIQRTQQEDSAVYLCASSLRPGLAGDTQYFGPGTRLTVL.

The chain combines TRBV3-1 (or the pseudogene TRBV3-2) with TRBJ2-7; 8 bases fit TRBD2. Trimming took 4 bases from V and 1 from J; bases not matched to a gene: 3. Germline loops: CDR1 LGHDT, CDR2 YNNKEL (reference sequence). This CDR3 region has 14 residues. CDR3 in DNA: TGTGCCAGCAGCCGAGCGGGAGCTTCCTACGAGCAGTACTTC. Amino acid sequence: CASSRAGASYEQYF.

The chain recombines TRBV30 with TRBJ1-6; TRBD1 is a possible D gene (5 bases). The CDR3 spans 15 residues. Germline loops: CDR1 GTSNPN, CDR2 SVGIG (reference sequence). The V gene lost 0 bases and the J gene lost 0 bases, with 6 bases spanning the gap. The CDR3 DNA is TGTGCCTGGAGTGTAGACAGCTCCTATAATTCACCCCTCCACTTT. Protein: CAWSVDSSYNSPLHF.

The gene calls are TRBV7-2 and TRBJ2-7; D is possibly TRBD2 (5 bases). This CDR3 is built from 12 residues. CDR1 is SGHTA, CDR2 FQGNSA, per germline. V was cut by 3 bases and J by 3 bases, with 6 bases left in between. This CDR3 is CASSLRDYEQYF. DNA of the CDR3: TGTGCCAGCAGCTTGAGGGACTACGAGCAGTACTTC.

The chain recombines TRBV11-2 with TRBJ2-3; TRBD1 agrees at 7 bases. This CDR3 has 17 residues. V dropped 1 base and J dropped 0; count of bases not matched to a gene: 7. Germline CDR1 SGHAT, CDR2 FQNNGV. CDR3 residues: CASSLGSGTASTDTQYF. In DNA, the CDR3 is TGTGCCAGCAGCTTAGGTTCCGGGACAGCTAGCACAGATACGCAGTATTTT.

The genes are TRBV5-6 and TRBJ2-1; TRBD2 agrees at 11 bases. V lost 4 bases and J lost 0; bases outside the gene matches: 6. CDR3 size: 17 residues. Germline loops: CDR1 SGHDT, CDR2 YYEEEE. Written as DNA, the CDR3 is TGTGCCAGCAGCCCAGGGACTAGCGGAAGCTCCTACAATGAGCAGTTCTTC. Its protein product is CASSPGTSGSSYNEQFF.

This clone was recorded once. The rearrangement joins TRBV18 to TRBJ2-1; 11 nucleotides agree with TRBD2. The CDR3 runs to 16 residues. From germline, CDR1 is KGHSH and CDR2 LQKENI. Trimming cost V 6 bases and J 4 bases; bases outside gene matches: 8. CDR3 coding DNA: TGTGCCAGCTCGCCGGGACTAGCGGCCGGTTACAATGAGCAGTTCTTC. Residues: CASSPGLAAGYNEQFF.